The following is a TCR beta chain sequence with its context. What it recognizes is unknown. The junction does not match germline at one end; this may be a read error. Using its own MiXCR run on the reads, TCRdb lists one record per CDR3 protein. The data contain some 220,000 distinct CDR3 sequences, around 6.4% of them singletons. The entry originates in a study of T cell repertoires in cytomegalovirus infection. Study in general: Signatures in public TCR beta sequences pointed to both CMV infection and matching HLA type.

Findings and limits, study-wide: HLA-C-restricted CMV clonotypes gave the most frequent clonotype in two of eight donors. Frequencies of public TCR beta families were cumulated, and this identified carriers of CMV plus the relevant HLA.

Germline V gene data show CDR1 as SGHVS and CDR2 as FNYEAQ. The CDR3 contains 13 residues. The receptor comes from a human donor in good health (CMV status not recorded). Some clones in this sample may be carry-over from other donors' samples. The material sequenced was PBMCs. The V gene is TRBV7-6, the J gene TRBJ1-6, with 7 bases lining up with TRBD1. CDR3 DNA sequence: TGTGCTAGCAGCATGGGGACAGCTTCACCCCTCCACTTT. Translating gives CASSMGTASPLHF.